This T cell receptor beta chain was sequenced for a study of PD-1 blockade in classical Hodgkin lymphoma. Study-wide context: The patients were dosed with nivolumab 3 mg/kg, infused intravenously every 2 weeks.

Relative to its sample, this clone is medium-sized. Its antigen is unidentified. Germline V CDR1 and CDR2: SEHNR, FQNEAQ (reference sequence). Trimming took off 4 bases at V and 0 bases at J, with 6 bases between the two ends. This CDR3 contains 13 residues. Generated by immunoSEQ multiplex PCR, the TCRdb table keeps only in-frame clones and is missing some. The sample includes more than 40,000 clones, approximately 67% of them seen just once. Study conclusions and caveats: Reported baseline diversity: healthy donors highest, relapsed/refractory patients lowest. The baseline diversity of complete responders showed similarity to that of newly diagnosed patients.

As for time point: cycle 4 day 1 (C4D1), after more than five weeks of nivolumab. Following autologous stem cell transplantation, relapse occurred in every patient, and exposure to brentuximab vedotin varied. This specimen consisted of peripheral blood mononuclear cells (PBMCs), obtained before the fourth cycle of nivolumab. The chain uses TRBV7-9 and TRBJ1-1, with D unresolved. The receptor's source is a human donor with classical Hodgkin lymphoma. Here the CDR3 DNA reads TGTGCCAGCAGCTATAGAATGAACACTGAAGCTTTCTTT. It yields the protein CASSYRMNTEAFF.